The clone carrying this T cell receptor beta chain was recorded a few times. Its antigen remains unidentified. The sample comes from a study of blood T cells in healthy people across ages. Whole-study results and caveats: The fall in TCR beta diversity per million T cells was roughly linear with age.

Next came a second PCR, run for about 6 to 12 cycles, which used a sample-barcoded 5' primer along with a J-beta primer mix. Sequencing recovered at least 2.5 million CDR3-containing paired-end reads from each sample. TCRdb re-analysed the 5' RACE reads in MiXCR, keeping a single row per CDR3 protein. The data contain 1.4 million to 1.5 million distinct CDR3 sequences, approximately 40% of them singletons. Trimming at V came to 1 base and at J to 3 bases, leaving 7 bases not matched to a gene. The CDR3 totals 16 residues. The receptor comes from a woman between 18 and 29 years old in good health. Sequencing was carried out using blood. The chain joins TRBV12-3 or TRBV12-4 to TRBJ2-7; TRBD2 matches 9 bases. The CDR3 nucleotides read TGTGCCAGCAGTTTAGGTTCGGCTAGCGGGATCTACGAGCAGTACTTC. It yields the protein CASSLGSASGIYEQYF.